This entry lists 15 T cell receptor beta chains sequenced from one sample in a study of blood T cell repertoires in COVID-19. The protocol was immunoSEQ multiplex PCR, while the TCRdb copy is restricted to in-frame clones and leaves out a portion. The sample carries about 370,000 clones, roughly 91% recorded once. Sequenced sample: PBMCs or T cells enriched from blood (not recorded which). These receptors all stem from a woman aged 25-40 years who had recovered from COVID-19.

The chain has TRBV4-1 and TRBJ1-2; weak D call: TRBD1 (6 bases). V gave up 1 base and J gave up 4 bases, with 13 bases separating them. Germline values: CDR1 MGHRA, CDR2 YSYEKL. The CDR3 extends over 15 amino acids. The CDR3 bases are TGCGCCAGCAGCCAAGGCGGCCAGGGGATCTATGGCTACACCTTC. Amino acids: CASSQGGQGIYGYTF.

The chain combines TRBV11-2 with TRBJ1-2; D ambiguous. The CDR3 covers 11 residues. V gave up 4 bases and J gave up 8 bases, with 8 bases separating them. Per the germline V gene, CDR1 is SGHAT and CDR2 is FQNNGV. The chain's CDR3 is CASSSNRGYTF. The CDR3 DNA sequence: TGTGCCAGCAGCTCCAATCGGGGCTACACCTTC.

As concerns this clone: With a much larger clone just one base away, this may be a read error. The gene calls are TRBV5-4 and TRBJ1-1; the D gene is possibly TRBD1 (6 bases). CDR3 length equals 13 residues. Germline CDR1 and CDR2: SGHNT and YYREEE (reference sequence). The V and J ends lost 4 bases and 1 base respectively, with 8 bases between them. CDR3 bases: TGTGCCAGCAGCATACAGGGGAACACTGAAGCTTTCTTT. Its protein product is CASSIQGNTEAFF.

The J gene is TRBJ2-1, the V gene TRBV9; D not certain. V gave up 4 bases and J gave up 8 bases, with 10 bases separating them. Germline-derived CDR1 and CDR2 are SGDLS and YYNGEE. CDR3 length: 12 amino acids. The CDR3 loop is CASSPYPHEQFF. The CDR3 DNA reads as TGTGCCAGCAGCCCCTACCCCCATGAGCAGTTCTTC.

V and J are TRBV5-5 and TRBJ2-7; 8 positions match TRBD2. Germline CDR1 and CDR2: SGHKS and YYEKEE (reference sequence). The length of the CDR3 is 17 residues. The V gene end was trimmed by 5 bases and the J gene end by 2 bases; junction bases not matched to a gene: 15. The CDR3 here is CASRPGLEVGVAYEQYF. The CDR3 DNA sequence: TGTGCCAGCAGACCGGGACTAGAAGTTGGGGTCGCCTACGAGCAGTACTTC.

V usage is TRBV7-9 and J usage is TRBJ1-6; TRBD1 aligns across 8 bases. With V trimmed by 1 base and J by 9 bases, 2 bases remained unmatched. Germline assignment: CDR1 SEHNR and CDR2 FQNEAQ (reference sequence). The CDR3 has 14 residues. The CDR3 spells CASSLGTGSSPLHF. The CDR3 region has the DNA TGTGCCAGCAGCTTAGGGACAGGGAGTTCACCCCTCCACTTT.

The CDR3 protein is CASRLGQLSYEQYF. The CDR3 region has the DNA TGTGCCAGCAGGCTGGGACAGCTCTCCTACGAGCAGTACTTC. The chain has TRBV2 and TRBJ2-7; 7 bases fit TRBD1. The CDR3 is made up of 14 amino acids. Looked up from germline, CDR1 is SNHLY and CDR2 is FYNNEI. The V segment lost 6 bases and the J segment 0 bases; nucleotides outside the gene matches: 5.

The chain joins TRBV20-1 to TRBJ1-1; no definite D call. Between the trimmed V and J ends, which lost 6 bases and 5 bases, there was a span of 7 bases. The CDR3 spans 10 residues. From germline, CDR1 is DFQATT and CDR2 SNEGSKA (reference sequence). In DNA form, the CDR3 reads TGCAGTGCCTCCCGGACTGAAGCTTTCTTT. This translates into CSASRTEAFF.

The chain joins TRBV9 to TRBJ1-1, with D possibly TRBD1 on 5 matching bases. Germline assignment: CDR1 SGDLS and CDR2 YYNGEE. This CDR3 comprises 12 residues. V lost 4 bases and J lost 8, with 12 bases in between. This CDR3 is CASSPWGGEAFF. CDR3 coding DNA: TGTGCCAGCAGCCCATGGGGGGGGGAAGCTTTCTTT.

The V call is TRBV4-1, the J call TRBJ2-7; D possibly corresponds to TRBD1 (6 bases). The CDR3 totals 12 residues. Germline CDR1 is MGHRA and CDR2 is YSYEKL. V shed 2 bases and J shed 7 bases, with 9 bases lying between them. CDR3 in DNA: TGCGCCAGCAGCCAAAACAGGGTGGAGCAGTACTTC. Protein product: CASSQNRVEQYF.

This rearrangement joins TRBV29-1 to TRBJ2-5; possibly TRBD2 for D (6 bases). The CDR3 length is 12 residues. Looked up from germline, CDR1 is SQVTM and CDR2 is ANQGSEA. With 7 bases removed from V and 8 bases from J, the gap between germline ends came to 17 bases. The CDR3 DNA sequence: TGCAGCGGGAGGGGCCTGAGGAGAACCCAGTACTTC. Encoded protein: CSGRGLRRTQYF.

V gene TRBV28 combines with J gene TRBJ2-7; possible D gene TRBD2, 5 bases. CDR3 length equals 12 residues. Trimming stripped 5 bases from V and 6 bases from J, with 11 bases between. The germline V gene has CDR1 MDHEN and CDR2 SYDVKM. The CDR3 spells CASSLGVFEQYF. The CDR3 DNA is TGTGCCAGCAGTCTCGGGGTATTCGAGCAGTACTTC.

The CDR3 spells CASSQDWGTVEAFF. CDR3 DNA: TGTGCCAGCAGCCAAGATTGGGGGACAGTTGAAGCTTTCTTT. The chain couples TRBV14 to TRBJ1-1; 7 positions agree with TRBD1. The germline V gene encodes CDR1 SGHDN and CDR2 FVKESK. The CDR3 covers 14 residues. J was trimmed by 7 bases and V by 0 bases; bases with no gene match: 5.

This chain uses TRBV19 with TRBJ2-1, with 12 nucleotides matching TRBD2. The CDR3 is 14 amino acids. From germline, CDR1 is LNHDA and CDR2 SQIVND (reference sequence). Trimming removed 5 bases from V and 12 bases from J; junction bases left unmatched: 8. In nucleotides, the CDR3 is TGTGCCAGTAGTCCGGGACTAGCGGGCCTTAGGCAGTTCTTC. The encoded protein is CASSPGLAGLRQFF.

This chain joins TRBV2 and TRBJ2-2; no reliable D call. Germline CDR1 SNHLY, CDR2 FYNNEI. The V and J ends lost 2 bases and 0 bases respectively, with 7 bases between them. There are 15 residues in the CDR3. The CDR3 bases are TGTGCCAGCAGTGAACACACGACGAACACCGGGGAGCTGTTTTTT. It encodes CASSEHTTNTGELFF.